This entry is about one T cell receptor beta chain. This CDR3 is 15 amino acids long. V was clipped by 5 bases and J by 3 bases, with 13 bases between them. Germline V gives CDR1 SEHNR, CDR2 FQNEAQ (reference sequence). This entry belongs to a study of PD-L1 blockade in urothelial cancer. Study context: Blood analysis occurred 3 weeks (second dose) and 6 weeks after treatment start.

Repertoires were generated with immunoSEQ multiplex PCR, while TCRdb's copy carries only in-frame clones and drops some. This table holds approximately 39,000 clones, roughly 90% found once. The TCR originated in a man in his 60s with urothelial cancer. The starting material was PBMCs, obtained around atezolizumab (anti-PD-L1) treatment. The chain links TRBV7-9 to TRBJ2-2; D possibly corresponds to TRBD1 (5 bases). The CDR3 nucleotides are TGTGCCAGCAGCCCCCAGGGCAGGGACACCGGGGAGCTGTTTTTT. Translation gives CASSPQGRDTGELFF.